This T cell receptor (beta chain) was sequenced in a study of breast tumors, draining lymph nodes, adjacent tissues. The lymph nodes were axillary draining lymph nodes from breast cancer patients. Many counts were recorded for this clonotype. Its specificity is not known. The germline V gene has CDR1 SGHRS and CDR2 YFSETQ. The V end was cut by 4 bases, the J end by 9 bases, with 23 bases between. This CDR3 comprises 16 residues. Study-level findings and limits: Tumor TCR diversity was below lymph nodes but above nontumor tissue. The data were judged consistent with most tumor T cells coming from lymph node and expanding in tumor. Compared with basal-like, luminal-like tumors shared significantly more repertoire with nontumor tissue.

TCRdb redid the calling of the multiplex PCR reads with MiXCR, one entry per CDR3 protein. The top ten hold 1.1% of the sample, which has more than 250,000 distinct CDR3 sequences, about 30% seen once. The V call is TRBV5-1, the J call TRBJ2-1; D gene uncertain. Sequenced input: axillary lymph node tissue. The receptor's source is a female donor with breast cancer. Some clones in this sample may be carry-over from other donors' samples. CDR3 DNA sequence: TGCGCCAGCAGCGCAAGCCCCGATTCGTCTGGGCGTGAGCAGTTCTTC. This gives the protein CASSASPDSSGREQFF.